The rows below give T cell receptor beta chains drawn from one sample of a study of Graves' ophthalmopathy and Graves' hyperthyroidism. TCRdb re-called the multiplex PCR reads with MiXCR, one entry per CDR3 protein. This sample has about 16,000 distinct CDR3 sequences; roughly 46% occur once, and the top ten carry roughly 25%. Sequencing was carried out using peripheral blood. The receptors shown here come from a woman in her thirties or forties with stable Graves' hyperthyroidism. Each CDR3 is given with its conserved first and last residue. The D gene is left open where the match is weak. Size is omitted from some rows. Given values are once, few, many or a class for expanded clones.

CDR3 length	D gene	V gene	J gene	clone size	CDR3 DNA	CDR3 protein
12	-	TRBV7-2	TRBJ2-3	-	TGTGCCAGCAGACAAAACACAGACACGCAGTTTTTT	CASRQNTDTQFF
12	-	TRBV24-1	TRBJ1-2	-	TGTGCCACCAGTGATTTGAGCCAGGGCGACACCTTC	CATSDLSQGDTF
13	-	TRBV2	TRBJ2-5	medium-sized	TGTGCCAGCAGTGCAAACAGTCGGGAGACCCAGTACTTC	CASSANSRETQYF
15	TRBD1	TRBV5-1	TRBJ1-1	-	TGCGCCAGCAGCTTGGCGTCAGGGGGCGTCGGTGAAGCTTTCTTT	CASSLASGGVGEAFF
15	TRBD1	TRBV7-2	TRBJ1-5	medium-sized	TGTGCCAGCAGCACAGGACAGGGTCTCAATCAGCCCCAGCATTTT	CASSTGQGLNQPQHF
14	TRBD1	TRBV24-1	TRBJ2-3	-	TGTGCCACCAGGGGACAGACTAGCACAGATACGCAGTATTTT	CATRGQTSTDTQYF
13	-	TRBV28	TRBJ1-6	-	TGTGCCAGCAGTTTAATTCATAATTCACCCCTCCACTTT	CASSLIHNSPLHF
14	-	TRBV29-1	TRBJ2-7	-	TGCAGCGTTGAGGCCGGGGGGCTCGGCAGCGAGCAGTACTTC	CSVEAGGLGSEQYF
21	-	TRBV7-9	TRBJ2-2	-	TGTGCCAGCGGCTTTTTTTGGGGCCACGACGAGATTACTACGAACACCGGGGAGCTGTTTTTT	CASGFFWGHDEITTNTGELFF
14	TRBD1	TRBV5-4	TRBJ1-1	many	TGTGCCAGCAGCGTGGACAGGGGAGGAACTGAAGCTTTCTTT	CASSVDRGGTEAFF
15	-	TRBV7-2	TRBJ2-3	once	TGTGCCAGCAGCTTAGATGCGGCGAGACGGGATATGCAGTATTTT	CASSLDAARRDMQYF
13	-	TRBV25-1	TRBJ2-3	large	TGTGCCAGCAGTGGAGATTACGCAGATACGCAGTATTTT	CASSGDYADTQYF
15	TRBD2	TRBV2	TRBJ2-7	-	TGTGCCAGCAGTGTTACTAGCGGGAGCTACTACGAGCAGTACTTC	CASSVTSGSYYEQYF
14	TRBD1	TRBV7-2	TRBJ2-7	-	TGTGCCAGCAGCTTTGGGACAGGGCAGTACGAGCAGTACTTC	CASSFGTGQYEQYF
14	-	TRBV19	TRBJ1-1	many	TGTGCCAGTAGTACGGAAGCGGTTTCCACTGAAGCTTTCTTT	CASSTEAVSTEAFF
16	-	TRBV18	TRBJ1-1	-	TGTGCCAGCTCACCAATGCGACAGGCCCTGAACACTGAAGCTTTCTTT	CASSPMRQALNTEAFF
15	TRBD2	TRBV19	TRBJ2-7	-	TGTGCCAGTAGTCCAGGGACTAGCGATTACTACGAGCAGTACTTC	CASSPGTSDYYEQYF
15	-	TRBV20-1	TRBJ2-7	-	TGCAGTGCTAGAGGTGGTCACAGTGCACCCCTCGAGCAGTACTTC	CSARGGHSAPLEQYF
14	-	TRBV11-2	TRBJ2-7	many	TGTGCCAGCAGCTTAGATTACAGGGACCACGAGCAGTACTTC	CASSLDYRDHEQYF
14	TRBD1	TRBV7-2	TRBJ2-7	-	TGTGCCAGCACTGGGAGACAGGGTAGGCTGGAGCAGTACTTC	CASTGRQGRLEQYF
13	-	TRBV10-3	TRBJ1-1	-	TGTGCCATCAGGGACGGCCTGAACACTGAAGCTTTCTTT	CAIRDGLNTEAFF
16	-	TRBV25-1	TRBJ1-2	few	TGTGCCAGCAGTGAATATTACGGGGATCAGGGCGGCGGCTACACCTTC	CASSEYYGDQGGGYTF
14	TRBD2	TRBV2	TRBJ2-7	-	TGTGCCAGCTGGGAAGTAGCGGGAGGCTACGAGCAGTACTTC	CASWEVAGGYEQYF
13	TRBD1	TRBV30	TRBJ2-7	many	TGTGCCTGGAGGGGACAGGACACCTACGAGCAGTACTTC	CAWRGQDTYEQYF
13	-	TRBV20-1	TRBJ2-5	-	TGCAGTGCCATAGGTTTAGGCCCCGGGACACCTTTTTTC	CSAIGLGPGTPFF
16	-	TRBV3-1	TRBJ2-3	few	TGTGCCAGCAGCCCCATCTGTTCGCATACGGAAGATACGCAGTATTTT	CASSPICSHTEDTQYF
14	-	TRBV14	TRBJ2-1	many	TGTGCCAGCAGCCAAAATGGCAGAAACAATGAGCAGTTCTTC	CASSQNGRNNEQFF
14	-	TRBV20-1	TRBJ2-2	-	TGCAGTGCTAGAGTGGGGGATGGGACCGGGGAGCTGTTTTTT	CSARVGDGTGELFF
12	-	TRBV20-1	TRBJ2-3	many	TGCAGTGCTAGCCGGGCCACAGATACGCAGTATTTT	CSASRATDTQYF
12	-	TRBV19	TRBJ1-5	medium-sized	TGTGCCAGCCAACTAGGGGGTCAGCCCCAGCATTTT	CASQLGGQPQHF
15	TRBD2	TRBV19	TRBJ2-7	-	TGTGCCAGTAGCCGTAGCGGGAGTGGGACCTACGAGCAGTACTTC	CASSRSGSGTYEQYF
15	-	TRBV2	TRBJ1-1	-	TGTGCCAGCAATCAATGGGGCAGAGGGAACACTGAAGCTTTCTTT	CASNQWGRGNTEAFF
15	-	TRBV10-3	TRBJ2-3	-	TGTGCCAGCAGTTACGTCTGGGTACCCACAGATACGCAGTATTTT	CASSYVWVPTDTQYF
20	TRBD2	TRBV5-1	TRBJ2-1	-	TGCGCCAGCAGCTTCGGGACTAGCGGGACTCTGCTAAGCTCCTACAATGAGCAGTTCTTC	CASSFGTSGTLLSSYNEQFF
13	-	TRBV7-6	TRBJ2-3	-	TGTGCCAGCAGCTTAGCAGGTGTAGATACGCAGTATTTT	CASSLAGVDTQYF
13	-	TRBV11-2	TRBJ2-1	many	TGTGCCAGCAGCCGTTCGATTCACAATGAGCAGTTCTTC	CASSRSIHNEQFF
13	TRBD2	TRBV20-1	TRBJ2-7	many	TGCAGTGCAGTCCCCACTAGCGGTTACGAGCAGTACTTC	CSAVPTSGYEQYF
13	-	TRBV7-9	TRBJ1-1	many	TGTGCCAGCAGCTTGGGGGAGGGCACTGAAGCTTTCTTT	CASSLGEGTEAFF
14	-	TRBV6-4	TRBJ1-6	many	TGTGCCAGCAGTCCGGGACAAGATAATTCACCCCTCCACTTT	CASSPGQDNSPLHF
15	-	TRBV7-2	TRBJ2-2	-	TGTGCCAGCAGCTTAGGTGGCTTAGGGATGGGGGAGCTGTTTTTT	CASSLGGLGMGELFF
13	-	TRBV10-3	TRBJ2-7	-	TGTGCCATCAGGGACTTTCAAGGGGGCGAGCAGTACTTC	CAIRDFQGGEQYF